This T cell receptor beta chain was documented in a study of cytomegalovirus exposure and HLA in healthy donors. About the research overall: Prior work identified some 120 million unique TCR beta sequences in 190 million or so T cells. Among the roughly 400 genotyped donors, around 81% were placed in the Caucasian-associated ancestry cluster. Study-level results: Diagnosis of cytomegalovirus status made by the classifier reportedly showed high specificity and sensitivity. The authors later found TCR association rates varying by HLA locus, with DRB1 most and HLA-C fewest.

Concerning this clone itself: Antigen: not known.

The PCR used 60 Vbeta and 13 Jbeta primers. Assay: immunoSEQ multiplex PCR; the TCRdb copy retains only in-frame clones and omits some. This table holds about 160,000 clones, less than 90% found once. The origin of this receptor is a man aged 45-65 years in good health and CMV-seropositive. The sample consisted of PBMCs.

The CDR3 nucleotides read TGTGCCAGTAGTACCCCTAGCGGGAGGGCCGGGAGAGCCAAAAACATTCAGTACTTC. This encodes CASSTPSGRAGRAKNIQYF. The rearrangement joins TRBV19 to TRBJ2-4, with 12 bases aligning to TRBD2. The CDR3 covers 19 residues. The germline V gene has CDR1 LNHDA and CDR2 SQIVND (reference sequence). The V segment lost 4 bases and the J segment 0 bases; nucleotides outside the gene matches: 10.